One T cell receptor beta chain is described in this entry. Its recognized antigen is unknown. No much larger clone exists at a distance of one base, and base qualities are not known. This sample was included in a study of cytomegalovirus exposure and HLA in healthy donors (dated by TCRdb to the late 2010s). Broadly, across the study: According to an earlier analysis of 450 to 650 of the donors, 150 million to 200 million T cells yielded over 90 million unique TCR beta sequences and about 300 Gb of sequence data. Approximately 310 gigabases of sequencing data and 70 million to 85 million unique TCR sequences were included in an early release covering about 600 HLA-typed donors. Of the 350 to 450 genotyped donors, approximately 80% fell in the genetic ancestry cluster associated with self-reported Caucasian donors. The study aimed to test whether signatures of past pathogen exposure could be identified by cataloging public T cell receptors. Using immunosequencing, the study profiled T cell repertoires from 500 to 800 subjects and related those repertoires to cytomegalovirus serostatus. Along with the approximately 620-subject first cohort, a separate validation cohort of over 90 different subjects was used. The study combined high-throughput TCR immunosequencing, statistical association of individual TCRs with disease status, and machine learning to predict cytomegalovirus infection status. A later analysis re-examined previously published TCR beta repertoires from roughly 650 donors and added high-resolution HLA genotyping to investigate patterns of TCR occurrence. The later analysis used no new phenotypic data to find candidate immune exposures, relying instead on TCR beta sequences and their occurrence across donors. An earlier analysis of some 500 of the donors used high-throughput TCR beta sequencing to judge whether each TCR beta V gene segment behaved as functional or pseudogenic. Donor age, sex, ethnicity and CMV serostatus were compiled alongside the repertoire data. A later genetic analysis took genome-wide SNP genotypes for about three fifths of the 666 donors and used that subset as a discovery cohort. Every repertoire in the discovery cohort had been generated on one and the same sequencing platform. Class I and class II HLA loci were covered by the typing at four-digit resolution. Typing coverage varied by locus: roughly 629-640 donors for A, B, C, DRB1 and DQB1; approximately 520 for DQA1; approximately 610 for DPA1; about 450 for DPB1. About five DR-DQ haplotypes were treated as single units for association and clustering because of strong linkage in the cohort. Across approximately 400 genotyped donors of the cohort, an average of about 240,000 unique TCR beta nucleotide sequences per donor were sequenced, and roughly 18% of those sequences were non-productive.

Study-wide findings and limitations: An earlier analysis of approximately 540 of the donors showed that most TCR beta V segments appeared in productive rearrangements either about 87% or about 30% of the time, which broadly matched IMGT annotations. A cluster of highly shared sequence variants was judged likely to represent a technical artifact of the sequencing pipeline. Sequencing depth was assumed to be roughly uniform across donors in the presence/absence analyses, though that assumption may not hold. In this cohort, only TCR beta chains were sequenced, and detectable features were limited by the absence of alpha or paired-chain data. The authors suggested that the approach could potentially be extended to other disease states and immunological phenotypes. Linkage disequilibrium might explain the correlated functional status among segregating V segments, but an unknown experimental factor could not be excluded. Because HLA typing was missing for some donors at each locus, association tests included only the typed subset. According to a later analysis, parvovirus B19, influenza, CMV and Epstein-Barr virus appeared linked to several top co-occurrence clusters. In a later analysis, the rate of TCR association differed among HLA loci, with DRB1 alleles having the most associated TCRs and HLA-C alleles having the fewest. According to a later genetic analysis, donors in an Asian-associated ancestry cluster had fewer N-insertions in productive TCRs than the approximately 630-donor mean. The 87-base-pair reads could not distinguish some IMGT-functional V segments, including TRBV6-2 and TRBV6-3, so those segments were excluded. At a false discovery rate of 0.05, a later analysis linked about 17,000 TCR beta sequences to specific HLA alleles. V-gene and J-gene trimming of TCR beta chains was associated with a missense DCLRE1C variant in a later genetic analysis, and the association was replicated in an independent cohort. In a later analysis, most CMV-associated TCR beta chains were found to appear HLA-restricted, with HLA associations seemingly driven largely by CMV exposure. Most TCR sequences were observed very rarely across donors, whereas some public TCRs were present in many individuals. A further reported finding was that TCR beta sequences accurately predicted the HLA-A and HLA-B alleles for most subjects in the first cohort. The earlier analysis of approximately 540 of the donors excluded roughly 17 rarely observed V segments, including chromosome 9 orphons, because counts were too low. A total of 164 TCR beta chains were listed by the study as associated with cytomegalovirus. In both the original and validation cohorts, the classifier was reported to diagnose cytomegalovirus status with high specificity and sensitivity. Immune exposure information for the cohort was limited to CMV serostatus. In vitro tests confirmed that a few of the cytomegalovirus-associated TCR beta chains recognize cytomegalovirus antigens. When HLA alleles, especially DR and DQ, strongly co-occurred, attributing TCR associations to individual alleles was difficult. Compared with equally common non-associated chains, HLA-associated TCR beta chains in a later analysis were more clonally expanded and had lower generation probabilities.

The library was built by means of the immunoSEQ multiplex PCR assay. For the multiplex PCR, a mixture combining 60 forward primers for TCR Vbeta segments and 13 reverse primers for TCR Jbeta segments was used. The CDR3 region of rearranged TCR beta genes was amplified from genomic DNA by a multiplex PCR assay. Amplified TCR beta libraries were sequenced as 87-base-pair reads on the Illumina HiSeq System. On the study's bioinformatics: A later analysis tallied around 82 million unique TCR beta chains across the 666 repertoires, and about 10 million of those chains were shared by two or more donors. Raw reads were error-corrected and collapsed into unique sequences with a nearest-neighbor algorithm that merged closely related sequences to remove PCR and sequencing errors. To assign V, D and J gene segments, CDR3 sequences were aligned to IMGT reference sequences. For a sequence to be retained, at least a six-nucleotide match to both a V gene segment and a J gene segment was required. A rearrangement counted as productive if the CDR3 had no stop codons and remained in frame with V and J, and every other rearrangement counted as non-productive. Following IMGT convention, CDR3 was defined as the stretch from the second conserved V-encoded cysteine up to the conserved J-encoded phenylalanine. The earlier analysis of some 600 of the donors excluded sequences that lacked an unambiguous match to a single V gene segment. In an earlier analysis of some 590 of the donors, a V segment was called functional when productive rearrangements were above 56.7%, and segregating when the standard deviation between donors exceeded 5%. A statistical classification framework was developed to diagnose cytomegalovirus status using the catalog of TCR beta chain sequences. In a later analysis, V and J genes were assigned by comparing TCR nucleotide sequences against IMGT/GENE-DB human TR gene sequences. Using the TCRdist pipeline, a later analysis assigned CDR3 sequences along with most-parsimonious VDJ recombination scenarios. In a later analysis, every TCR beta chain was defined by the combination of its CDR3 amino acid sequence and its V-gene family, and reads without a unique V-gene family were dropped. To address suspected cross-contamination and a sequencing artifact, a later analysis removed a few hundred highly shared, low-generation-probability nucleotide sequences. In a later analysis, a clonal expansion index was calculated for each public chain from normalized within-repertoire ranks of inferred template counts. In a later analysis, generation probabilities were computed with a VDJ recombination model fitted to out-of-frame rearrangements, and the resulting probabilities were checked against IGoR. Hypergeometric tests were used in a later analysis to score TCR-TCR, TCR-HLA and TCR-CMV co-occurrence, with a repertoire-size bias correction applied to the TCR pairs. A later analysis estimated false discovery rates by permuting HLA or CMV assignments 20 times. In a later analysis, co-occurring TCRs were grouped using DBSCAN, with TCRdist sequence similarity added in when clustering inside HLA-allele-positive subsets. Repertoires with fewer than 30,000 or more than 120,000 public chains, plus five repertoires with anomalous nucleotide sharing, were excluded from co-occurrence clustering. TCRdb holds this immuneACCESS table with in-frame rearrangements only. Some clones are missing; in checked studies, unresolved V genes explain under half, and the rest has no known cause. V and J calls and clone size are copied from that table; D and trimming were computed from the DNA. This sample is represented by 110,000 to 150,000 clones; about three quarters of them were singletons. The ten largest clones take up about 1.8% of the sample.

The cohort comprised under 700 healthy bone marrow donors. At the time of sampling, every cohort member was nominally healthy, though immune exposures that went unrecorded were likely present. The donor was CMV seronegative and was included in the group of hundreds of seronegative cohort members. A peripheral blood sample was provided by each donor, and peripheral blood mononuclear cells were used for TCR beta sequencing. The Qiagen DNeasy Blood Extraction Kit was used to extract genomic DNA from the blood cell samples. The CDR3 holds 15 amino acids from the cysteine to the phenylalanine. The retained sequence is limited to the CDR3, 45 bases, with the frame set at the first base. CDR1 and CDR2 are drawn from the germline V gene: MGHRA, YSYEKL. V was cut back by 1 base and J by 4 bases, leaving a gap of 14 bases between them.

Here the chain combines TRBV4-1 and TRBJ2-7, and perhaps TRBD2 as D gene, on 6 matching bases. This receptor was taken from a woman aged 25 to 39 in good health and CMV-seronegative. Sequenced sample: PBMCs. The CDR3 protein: CASSQVALAGYEQYF. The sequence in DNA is TGCGCCAGCAGCCAAGTAGCCCTCGCGGGGTACGAGCAGTACTTC.